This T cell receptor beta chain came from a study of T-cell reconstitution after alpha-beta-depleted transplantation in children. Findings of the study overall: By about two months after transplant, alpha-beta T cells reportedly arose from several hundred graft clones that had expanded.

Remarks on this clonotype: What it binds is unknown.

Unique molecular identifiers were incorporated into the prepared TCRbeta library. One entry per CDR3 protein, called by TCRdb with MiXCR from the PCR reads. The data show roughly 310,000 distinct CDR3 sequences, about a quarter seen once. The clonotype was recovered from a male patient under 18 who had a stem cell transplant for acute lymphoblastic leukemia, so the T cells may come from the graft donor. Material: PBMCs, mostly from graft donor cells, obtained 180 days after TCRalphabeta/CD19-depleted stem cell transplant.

CDR3 amino acids: CASSPTGRLHEQYF. CDR3 nucleotide sequence: TGTGCCAGCAGCCCGACAGGGCGCCTTCACGAGCAGTACTTC. The V gene is TRBV11-2, the J gene TRBJ2-7, with 7 positions matching TRBD1. Germline loops: CDR1 SGHAT, CDR2 FQNNGV. J lost 5 bases, V lost 5 bases, and 9 bases had no gene match. The CDR3 loop spans 14 amino acids.